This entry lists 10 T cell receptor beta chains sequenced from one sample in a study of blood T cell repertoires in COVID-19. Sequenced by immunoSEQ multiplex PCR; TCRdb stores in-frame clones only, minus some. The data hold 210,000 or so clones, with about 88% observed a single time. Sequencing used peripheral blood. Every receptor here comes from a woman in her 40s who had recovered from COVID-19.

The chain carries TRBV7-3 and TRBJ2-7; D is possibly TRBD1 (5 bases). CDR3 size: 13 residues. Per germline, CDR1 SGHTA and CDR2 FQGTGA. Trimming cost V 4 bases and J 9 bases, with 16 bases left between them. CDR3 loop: CASSYQDRRRQYF. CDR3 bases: TGTGCCAGCAGCTACCAAGACAGACGGCGGCAGTACTTC.

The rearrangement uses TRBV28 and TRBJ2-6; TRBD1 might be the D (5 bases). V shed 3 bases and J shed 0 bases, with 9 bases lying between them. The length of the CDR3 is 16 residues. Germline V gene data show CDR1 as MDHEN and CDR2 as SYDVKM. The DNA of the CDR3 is TGTGCCAGCAGTTTTGACAGTCTCTCTGGGGCCAACGTCCTGACTTTC. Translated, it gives CASSFDSLSGANVLTF.

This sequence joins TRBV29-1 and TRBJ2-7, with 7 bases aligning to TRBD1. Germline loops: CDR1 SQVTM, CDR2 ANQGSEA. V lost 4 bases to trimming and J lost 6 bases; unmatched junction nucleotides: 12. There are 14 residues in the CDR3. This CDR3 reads CSVVGTDRLGEQYF. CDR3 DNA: TGCAGCGTTGTTGGGACAGATAGATTGGGCGAGCAGTACTTC.

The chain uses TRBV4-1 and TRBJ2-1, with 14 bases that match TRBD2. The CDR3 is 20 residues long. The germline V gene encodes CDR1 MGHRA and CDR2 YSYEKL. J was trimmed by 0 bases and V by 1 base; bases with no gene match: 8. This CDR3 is CASSQAGLAGGLHSYNEQFF. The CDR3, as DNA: TGCGCCAGCAGCCAAGCCGGACTAGCGGGAGGACTCCACTCCTACAATGAGCAGTTCTTC.

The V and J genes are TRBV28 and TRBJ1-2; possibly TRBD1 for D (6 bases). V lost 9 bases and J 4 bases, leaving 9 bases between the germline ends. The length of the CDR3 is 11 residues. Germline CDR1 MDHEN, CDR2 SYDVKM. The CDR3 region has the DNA TGTGCCAGTGGACAGACCTATGGCTACACCTTC. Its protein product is CASGQTYGYTF.

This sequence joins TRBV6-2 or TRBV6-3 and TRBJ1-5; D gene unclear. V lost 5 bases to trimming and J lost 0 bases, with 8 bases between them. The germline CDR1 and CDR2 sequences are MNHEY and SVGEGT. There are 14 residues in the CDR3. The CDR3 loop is CASSPLFSNQPQHF. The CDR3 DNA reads TGTGCCAGCAGTCCGTTGTTTAGCAATCAGCCCCAGCATTTT.

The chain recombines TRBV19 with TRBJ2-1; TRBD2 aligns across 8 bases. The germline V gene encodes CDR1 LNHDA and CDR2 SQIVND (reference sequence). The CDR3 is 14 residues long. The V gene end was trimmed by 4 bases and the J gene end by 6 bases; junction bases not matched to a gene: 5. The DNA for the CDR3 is TGTGCCAGTAGTAAAACTAGCGGCCCCAATGAGCAGTTCTTC. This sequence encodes CASSKTSGPNEQFF.

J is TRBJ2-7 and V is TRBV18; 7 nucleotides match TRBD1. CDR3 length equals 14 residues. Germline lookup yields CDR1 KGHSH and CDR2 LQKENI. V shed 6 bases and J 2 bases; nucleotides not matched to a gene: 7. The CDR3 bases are TGTGCCAGCTCCCCGGGACAGCATCCCTACGAGCAGTACTTC. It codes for CASSPGQHPYEQYF.

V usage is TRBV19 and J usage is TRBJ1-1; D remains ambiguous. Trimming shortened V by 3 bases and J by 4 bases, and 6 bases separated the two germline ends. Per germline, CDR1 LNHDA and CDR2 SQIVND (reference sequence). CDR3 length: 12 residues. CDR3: CASSMSGTEAFF. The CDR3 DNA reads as TGTGCCAGTAGTATGTCCGGCACTGAAGCTTTCTTT.

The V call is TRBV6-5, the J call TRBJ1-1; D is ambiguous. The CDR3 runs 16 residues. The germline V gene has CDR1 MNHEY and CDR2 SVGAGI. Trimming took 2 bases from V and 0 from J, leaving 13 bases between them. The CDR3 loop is CASSYVGKGMNTEAFF. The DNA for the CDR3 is TGTGCCAGCAGTTACGTCGGGAAAGGCATGAACACTGAAGCTTTCTTT.